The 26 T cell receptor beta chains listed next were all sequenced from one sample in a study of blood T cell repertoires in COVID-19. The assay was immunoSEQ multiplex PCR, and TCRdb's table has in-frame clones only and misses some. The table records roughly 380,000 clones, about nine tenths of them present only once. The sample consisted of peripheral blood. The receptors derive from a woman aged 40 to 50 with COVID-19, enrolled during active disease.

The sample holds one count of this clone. The DNA of the CDR3 is TGTGCCAGCAGCGTTCGGACAGGGGACAATGAGCAGTTCTTC. Its protein is CASSVRTGDNEQFF. The chain has TRBV7-2 and TRBJ2-1; TRBD1 aligns across 9 bases. Germline V gene lookup returns CDR1 SGHTA and CDR2 FQGNSA. The V gene end was trimmed by 5 bases and the J gene end by 5 bases; junction bases not matched to a gene: 4. CDR3 length: 14 amino acids.

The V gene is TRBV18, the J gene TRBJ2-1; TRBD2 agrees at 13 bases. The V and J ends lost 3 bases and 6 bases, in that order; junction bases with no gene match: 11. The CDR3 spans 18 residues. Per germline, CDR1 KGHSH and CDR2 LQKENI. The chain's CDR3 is CASSPWTGTSGILNEQFF. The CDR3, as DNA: TGTGCCAGCTCACCTTGGACAGGGACTAGCGGGATCCTCAATGAGCAGTTCTTC.

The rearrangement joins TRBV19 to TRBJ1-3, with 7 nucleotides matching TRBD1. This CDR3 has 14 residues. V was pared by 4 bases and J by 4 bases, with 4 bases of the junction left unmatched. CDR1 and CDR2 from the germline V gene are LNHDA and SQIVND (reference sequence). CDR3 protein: CASSTGGTGNTIYF. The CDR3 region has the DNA TGTGCCAGTAGTACAGGGGGAACGGGAAACACCATATATTTT.

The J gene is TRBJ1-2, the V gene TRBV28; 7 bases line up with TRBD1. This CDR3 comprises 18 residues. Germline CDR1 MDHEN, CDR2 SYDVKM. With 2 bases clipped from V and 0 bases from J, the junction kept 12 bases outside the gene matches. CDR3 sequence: CASSLVIVGTDANYGYTF. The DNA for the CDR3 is TGTGCCAGCAGTTTAGTTATTGTCGGGACAGATGCTAACTATGGCTACACCTTC.

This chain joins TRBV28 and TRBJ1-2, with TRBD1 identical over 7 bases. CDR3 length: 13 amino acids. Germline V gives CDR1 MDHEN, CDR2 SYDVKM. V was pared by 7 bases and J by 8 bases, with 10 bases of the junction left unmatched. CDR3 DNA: TGTGCCAGCACCGAGACAGGGTACGGGGGCTACACCTTC. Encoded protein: CASTETGYGGYTF.

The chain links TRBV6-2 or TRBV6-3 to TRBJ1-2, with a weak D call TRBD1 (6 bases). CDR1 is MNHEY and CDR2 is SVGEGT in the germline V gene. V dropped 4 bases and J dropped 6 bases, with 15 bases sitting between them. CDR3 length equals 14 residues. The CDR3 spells CASSSAARQDGYTF. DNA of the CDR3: TGTGCCAGCAGTTCAGCGGCCAGACAGGATGGCTACACCTTC.

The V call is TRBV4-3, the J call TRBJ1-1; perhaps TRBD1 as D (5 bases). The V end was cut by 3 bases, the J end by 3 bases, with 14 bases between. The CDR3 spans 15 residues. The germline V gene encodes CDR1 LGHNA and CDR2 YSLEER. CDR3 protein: CASSHGGGTYTEAFF. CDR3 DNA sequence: TGCGCCAGCAGCCACGGGGGGGGAACCTACACTGAAGCTTTCTTT.

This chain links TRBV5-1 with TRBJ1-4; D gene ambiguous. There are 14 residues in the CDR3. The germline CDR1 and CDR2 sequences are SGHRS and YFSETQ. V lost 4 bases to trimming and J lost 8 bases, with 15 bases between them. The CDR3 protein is CASSPRRVEEKLFF. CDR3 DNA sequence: TGCGCCAGCAGCCCTCGGCGGGTAGAGGAAAAACTGTTTTTT.

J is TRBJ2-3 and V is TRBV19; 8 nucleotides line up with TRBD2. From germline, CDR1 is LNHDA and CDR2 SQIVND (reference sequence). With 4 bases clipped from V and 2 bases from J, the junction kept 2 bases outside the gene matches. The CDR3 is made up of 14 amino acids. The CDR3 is CASSRRGATDTQYF. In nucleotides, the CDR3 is TGTGCCAGTAGTAGGCGGGGGGCCACAGATACGCAGTATTTT.

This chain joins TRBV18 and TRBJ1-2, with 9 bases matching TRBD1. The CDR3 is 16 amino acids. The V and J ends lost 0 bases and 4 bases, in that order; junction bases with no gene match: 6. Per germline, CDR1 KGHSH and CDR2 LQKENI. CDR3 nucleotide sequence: TGTGCCAGCTCACCACCTGGACAGGGGAATTCCTATGGCTACACCTTC. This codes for CASSPPGQGNSYGYTF.

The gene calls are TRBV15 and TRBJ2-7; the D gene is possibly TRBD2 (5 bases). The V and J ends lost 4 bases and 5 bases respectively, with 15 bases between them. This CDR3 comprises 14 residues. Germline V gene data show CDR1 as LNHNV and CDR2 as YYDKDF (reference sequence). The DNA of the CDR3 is TGTGCCACCAGCATTGTCCTAGCACGCGACGAGCAGTACTTC. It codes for CATSIVLARDEQYF.

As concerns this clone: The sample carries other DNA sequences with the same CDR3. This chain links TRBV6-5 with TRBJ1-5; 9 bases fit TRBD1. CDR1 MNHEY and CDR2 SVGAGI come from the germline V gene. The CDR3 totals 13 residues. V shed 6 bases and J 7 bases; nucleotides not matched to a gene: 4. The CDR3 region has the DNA TGTGCCAGCAGCACAGGGGGCGGACAGCCCCAGCATTTT. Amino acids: CASSTGGGQPQHF.

The CDR3 nucleotides are TGTGCCAGCGCATGGGCGGGACAGGGAGACACCATATATTTT. Translation: CASAWAGQGDTIYF. This chain uses TRBV28 with TRBJ1-3, with 9 positions matching TRBD1. The CDR3 covers 14 residues. J gave up 8 bases and V 8 bases, and 10 bases lay outside the gene matches. Per the germline V gene, CDR1 is MDHEN and CDR2 is SYDVKM. The whole variable domain, remainder taken from reference TRBV28 and TRBJ1-3, is DVKVTQSSRYLVKRTGEKVFLECVQDMDHENMFWYRQDPGLGLRLIYFSYDVKMKEKGDIPEGYSVSREKKERFSLILESASTNQTSMYLCASAWAGQGDTIYFGEGSWLTVV.

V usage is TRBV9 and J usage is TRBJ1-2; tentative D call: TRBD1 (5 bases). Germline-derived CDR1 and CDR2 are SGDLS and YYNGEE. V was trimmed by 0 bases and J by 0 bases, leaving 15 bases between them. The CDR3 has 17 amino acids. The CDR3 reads CASSVGGGERANYGYTF. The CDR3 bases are TGTGCCAGCAGCGTAGGAGGAGGGGAAAGAGCTAACTATGGCTACACCTTC.

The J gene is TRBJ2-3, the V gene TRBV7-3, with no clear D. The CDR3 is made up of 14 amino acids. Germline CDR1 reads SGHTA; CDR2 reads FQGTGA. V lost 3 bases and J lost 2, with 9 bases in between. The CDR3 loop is CASSFDRFTDTQYF. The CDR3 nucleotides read TGTGCCAGCAGCTTTGATCGGTTCACAGATACGCAGTATTTT.

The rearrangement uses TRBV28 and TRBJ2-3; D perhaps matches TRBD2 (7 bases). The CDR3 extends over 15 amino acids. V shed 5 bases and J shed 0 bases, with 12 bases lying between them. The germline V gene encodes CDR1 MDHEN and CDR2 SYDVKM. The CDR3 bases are TGTGCCAGCAGTATAGGGGGGGCTAGCACAGATACGCAGTATTTT. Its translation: CASSIGGASTDTQYF.

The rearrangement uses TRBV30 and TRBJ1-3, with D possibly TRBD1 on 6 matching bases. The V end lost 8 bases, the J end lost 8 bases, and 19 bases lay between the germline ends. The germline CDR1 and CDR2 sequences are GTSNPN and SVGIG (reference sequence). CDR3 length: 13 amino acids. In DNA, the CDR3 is TGTGCCGGGGGGGAGCAGGGGATAGACACCATATATTTT. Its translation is CAGGEQGIDTIYF.

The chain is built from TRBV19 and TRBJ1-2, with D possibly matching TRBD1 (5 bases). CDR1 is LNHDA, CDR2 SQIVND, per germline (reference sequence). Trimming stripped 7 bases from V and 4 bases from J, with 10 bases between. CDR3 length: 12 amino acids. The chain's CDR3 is CASKGELYGYTF. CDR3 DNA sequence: TGTGCCAGTAAAGGGGAACTCTATGGCTACACCTTC.

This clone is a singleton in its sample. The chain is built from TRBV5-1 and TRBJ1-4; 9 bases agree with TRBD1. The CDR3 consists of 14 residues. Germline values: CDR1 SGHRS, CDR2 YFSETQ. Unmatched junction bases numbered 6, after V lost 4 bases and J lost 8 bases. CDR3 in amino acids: CASSPQGADEKLFF. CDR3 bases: TGCGCCAGCAGCCCACAGGGGGCAGACGAAAAACTGTTTTTT.

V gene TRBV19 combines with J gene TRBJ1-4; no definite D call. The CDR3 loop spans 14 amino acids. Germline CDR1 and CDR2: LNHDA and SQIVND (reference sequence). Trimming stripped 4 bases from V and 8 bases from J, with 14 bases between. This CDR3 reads CASSTGGLYEKLFF. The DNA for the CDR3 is TGTGCCAGTAGTACAGGAGGGTTGTACGAAAAACTGTTTTTT.

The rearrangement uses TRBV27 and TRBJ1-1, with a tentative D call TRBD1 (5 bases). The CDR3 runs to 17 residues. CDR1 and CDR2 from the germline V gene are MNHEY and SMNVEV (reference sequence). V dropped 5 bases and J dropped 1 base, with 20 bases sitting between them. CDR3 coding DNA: TGTGCCAGCAGTCCTCGAGGAGGGGCAGGGTCGAACACTGAAGCTTTCTTT. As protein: CASSPRGGAGSNTEAFF.

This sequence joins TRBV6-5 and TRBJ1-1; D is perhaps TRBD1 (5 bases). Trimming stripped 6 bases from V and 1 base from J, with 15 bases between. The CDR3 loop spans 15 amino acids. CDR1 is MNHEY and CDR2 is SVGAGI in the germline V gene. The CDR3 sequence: CASRPPGGANTEAFF. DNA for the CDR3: TGTGCCAGCAGACCCCCCGGGGGTGCGAACACTGAAGCTTTCTTT.

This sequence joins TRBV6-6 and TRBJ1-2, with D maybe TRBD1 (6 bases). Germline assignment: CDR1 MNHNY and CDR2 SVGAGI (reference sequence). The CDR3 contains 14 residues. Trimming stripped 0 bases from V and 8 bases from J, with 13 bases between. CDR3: CASSYSGGPEGYTF. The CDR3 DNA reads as TGTGCCAGCAGTTACTCGGGGGGGCCGGAAGGCTACACCTTC.

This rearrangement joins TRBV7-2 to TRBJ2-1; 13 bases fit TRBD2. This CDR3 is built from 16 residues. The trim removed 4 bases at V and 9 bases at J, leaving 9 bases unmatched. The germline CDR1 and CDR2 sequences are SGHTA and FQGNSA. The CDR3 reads CASSSTLAGGLVEQFF. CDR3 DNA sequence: TGTGCCAGCAGCTCGACACTAGCGGGAGGGCTGGTTGAGCAGTTCTTC.

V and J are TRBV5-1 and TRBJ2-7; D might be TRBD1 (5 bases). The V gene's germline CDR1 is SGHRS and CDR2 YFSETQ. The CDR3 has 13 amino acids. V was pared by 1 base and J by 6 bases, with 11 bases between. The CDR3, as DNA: TGCGCCAGCAGCTTGTCAGGGTCGAGCGAGCAGTACTTC. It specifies CASSLSGSSEQYF.

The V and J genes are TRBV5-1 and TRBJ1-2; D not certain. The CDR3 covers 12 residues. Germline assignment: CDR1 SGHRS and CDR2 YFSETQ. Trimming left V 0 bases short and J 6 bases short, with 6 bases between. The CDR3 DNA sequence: TGCGCCAGCAGCTTGGAACAGCATGGCTACACCTTC. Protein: CASSLEQHGYTF. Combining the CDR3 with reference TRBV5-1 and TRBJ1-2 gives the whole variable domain KAGVTQTPRYLIKTRGQQVTLSCSPISGHRSVSWYQQTPGQGLQFLFEYFSETQRNKGNFPGRFSGRQFSNSRSEMNVSTLELGDSALYLCASSLEQHGYTFGSGTRLTVV.